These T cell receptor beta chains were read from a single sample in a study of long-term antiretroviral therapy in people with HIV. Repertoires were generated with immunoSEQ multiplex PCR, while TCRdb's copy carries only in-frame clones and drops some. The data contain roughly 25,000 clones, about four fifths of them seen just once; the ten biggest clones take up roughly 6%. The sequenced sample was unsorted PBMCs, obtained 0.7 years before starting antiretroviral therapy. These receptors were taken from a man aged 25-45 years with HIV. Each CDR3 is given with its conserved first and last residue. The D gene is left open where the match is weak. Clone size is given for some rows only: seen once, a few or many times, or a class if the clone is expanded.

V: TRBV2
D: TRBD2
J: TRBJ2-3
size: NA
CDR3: CASSGWASGSTDTQYF
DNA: TGTGCCAGCAGTGGGTGGGCTAGCGGGAGCACAGATACGCAGTATTTT

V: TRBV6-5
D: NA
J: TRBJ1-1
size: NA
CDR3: CASSYRTASRNTEAFF
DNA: TGTGCCAGCAGTTACCGAACAGCTTCCCGGAACACTGAAGCTTTCTTT

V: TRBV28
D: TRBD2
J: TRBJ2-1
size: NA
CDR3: CASSSIGGRGESYNEQFF
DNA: TGTGCCAGCAGTTCAATTGGCGGGAGGGGGGAGTCCTACAATGAGCAGTTCTTC

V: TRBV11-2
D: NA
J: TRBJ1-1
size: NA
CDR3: CASSPPQRVPEAFF
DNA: TGTGCCAGCAGCCCCCCCCAGAGGGTTCCTGAAGCTTTCTTT

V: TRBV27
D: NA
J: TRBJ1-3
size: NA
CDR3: CASSPPGSGGPGNTIYF
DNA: TGTGCCAGCAGTCCACCGGGTTCCGGGGGCCCTGGAAACACCATATATTTT

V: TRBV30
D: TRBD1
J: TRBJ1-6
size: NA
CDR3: CAWSVRDRGLVDTLHF
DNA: TGTGCCTGGAGTGTCCGGGACAGGGGCCTTGTGGACACCCTCCACTTT

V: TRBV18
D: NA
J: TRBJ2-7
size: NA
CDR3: CASSPKQDLEQYF
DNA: TGTGCCAGCTCTCCAAAACAGGACCTGGAGCAGTACTTC

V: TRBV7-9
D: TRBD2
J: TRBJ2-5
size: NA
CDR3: CASSFSGGQETQYF
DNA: TGTGCCAGCAGCTTCTCGGGGGGACAAGAGACCCAGTACTTC

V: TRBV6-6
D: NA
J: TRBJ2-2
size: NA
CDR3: CASNNLANTGELFF
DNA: TGTGCCAGCAATAATCTAGCGAACACCGGGGAGCTGTTTTTT

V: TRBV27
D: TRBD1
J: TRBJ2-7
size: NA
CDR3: CASSPGGGVQGAYEQYF
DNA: TGTGCCAGCAGTCCGGGAGGAGGAGTACAGGGGGCGTACGAGCAGTACTTC

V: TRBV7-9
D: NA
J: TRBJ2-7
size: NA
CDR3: CAGRGGSTYEQYF
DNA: TGTGCCGGTCGAGGGGGGTCAACCTACGAGCAGTACTTC

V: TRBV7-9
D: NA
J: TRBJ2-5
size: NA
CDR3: CASSLRGVEETQYF
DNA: TGTGCCAGCAGCTTACGGGGAGTGGAAGAGACCCAGTACTTC

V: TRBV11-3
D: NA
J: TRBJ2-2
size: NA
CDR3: CASSLNRAGNTGELFF
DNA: TGTGCCAGCAGCTTGAACAGGGCCGGAAACACCGGGGAGCTGTTTTTT

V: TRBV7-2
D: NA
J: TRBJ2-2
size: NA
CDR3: CASSYPNTGELFF
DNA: TGTGCCAGCAGCTACCCGAACACCGGGGAGCTGTTTTTT

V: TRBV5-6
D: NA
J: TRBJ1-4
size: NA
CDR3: CASMNRANIATNEKLFF
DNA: TGTGCCAGCATGAACAGGGCCAATATTGCAACTAATGAAAAACTGTTTTTT

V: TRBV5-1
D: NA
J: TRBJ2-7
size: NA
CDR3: CASSLGAPGSSQYF
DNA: TGCGCCAGCAGCTTGGGGGCCCCGGGTAGCTCTCAGTACTTC

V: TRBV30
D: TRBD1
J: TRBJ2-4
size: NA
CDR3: CAWSTPSRGHVENIQYF
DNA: TGTGCCTGGAGTACCCCTTCCAGGGGGCACGTAGAAAACATTCAGTACTTC

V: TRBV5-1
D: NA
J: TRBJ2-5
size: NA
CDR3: CASSRVGGWETQYF
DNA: TGCGCCAGCAGCCGGGTAGGGGGTTGGGAGACCCAGTACTTC

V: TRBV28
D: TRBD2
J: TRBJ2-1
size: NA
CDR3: CASSLLAGRARSNEQFF
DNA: TGTGCCAGCAGTCTCTTAGCGGGGCGGGCCCGCTCCAATGAGCAGTTCTTC

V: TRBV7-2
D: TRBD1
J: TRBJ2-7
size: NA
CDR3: CASSLARGGRGSYEQYF
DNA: TGTGCCAGCAGCTTAGCTCGTGGGGGCAGGGGGTCCTACGAGCAGTACTTC

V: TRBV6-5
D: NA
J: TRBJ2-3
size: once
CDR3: CASSYKGVDTQYF
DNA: TGTGCCAGCAGTTACAAGGGGGTGGATACGCAGTATTTT

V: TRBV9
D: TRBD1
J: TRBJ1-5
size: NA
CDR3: CASSGTGDVGNQPQHF
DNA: TGTGCCAGCAGCGGAACAGGGGATGTAGGCAATCAGCCCCAGCATTTT

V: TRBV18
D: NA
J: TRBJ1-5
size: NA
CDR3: CASSPTHGQRNQPQHF
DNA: TGTGCCAGCTCACCGACCCATGGACAGCGCAATCAGCCCCAGCATTTT

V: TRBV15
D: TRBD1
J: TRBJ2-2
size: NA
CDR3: CATSADRVNSGELFF
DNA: TGTGCCACCAGCGCCGACAGGGTTAATTCCGGGGAGCTGTTTTTT

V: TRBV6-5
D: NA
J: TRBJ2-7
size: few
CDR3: CASSYDSSSSYEQYF
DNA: TGTGCCAGCAGTTATGACAGCTCCAGCTCCTACGAGCAGTACTTC

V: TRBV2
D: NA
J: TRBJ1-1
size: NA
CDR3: CASSYSTGTEAFF
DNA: TGTGCCAGCAGTTATTCAACGGGCACTGAAGCTTTCTTT

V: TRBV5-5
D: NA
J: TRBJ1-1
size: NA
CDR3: CASSPGAGVMNTEAFF
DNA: TGTGCCAGCAGCCCAGGCGCAGGGGTAATGAACACTGAAGCTTTCTTT

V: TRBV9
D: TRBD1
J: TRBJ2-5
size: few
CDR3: CASSMGQGYETQYF
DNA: TGTGCCAGCAGCATGGGACAGGGCTATGAGACCCAGTACTTC

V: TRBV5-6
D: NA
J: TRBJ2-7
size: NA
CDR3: CASSLVSVSYEQYF
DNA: TGTGCCAGCAGCTTGGTAAGCGTTTCCTACGAGCAGTACTTC

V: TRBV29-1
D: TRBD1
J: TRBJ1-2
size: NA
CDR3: CSVEVQGAYGYTF
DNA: TGCAGCGTTGAAGTACAGGGGGCCTATGGCTACACCTTC

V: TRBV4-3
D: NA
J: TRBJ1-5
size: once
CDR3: CASSQDLGRGNQPQHF
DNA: TGCGCCAGCAGCCAAGATTTAGGAAGAGGCAATCAGCCCCAGCATTTT

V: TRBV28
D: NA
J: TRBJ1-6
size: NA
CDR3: CASSPPPWGPLSSYNSPLHF
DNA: TGTGCCAGCAGTCCCCCGCCCTGGGGGCCTCTGAGCTCCTATAATTCACCCCTCCACTTT

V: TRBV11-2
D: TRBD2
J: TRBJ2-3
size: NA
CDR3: CASSRSGSPPTDTQYF
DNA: TGTGCCAGCAGCAGAAGCGGGAGCCCCCCCACAGATACGCAGTATTTT

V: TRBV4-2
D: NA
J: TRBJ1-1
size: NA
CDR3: CASSQGGGYTEAFF
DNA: TGTGCCAGCAGCCAAGGGGGGGGTTACACTGAAGCTTTCTTT

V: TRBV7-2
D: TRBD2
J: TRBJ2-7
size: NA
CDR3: CASSLTSGVSYEQYF
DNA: TGTGCCAGCAGCCTTACTAGCGGGGTATCCTACGAGCAGTACTTC

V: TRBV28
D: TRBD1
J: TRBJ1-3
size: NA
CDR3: CASRGQGTGNTIYF
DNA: TGTGCCAGCAGGGGACAGGGTACTGGAAACACCATATATTTT

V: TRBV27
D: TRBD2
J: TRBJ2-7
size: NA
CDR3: CASSLGGSSYEQYF
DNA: TGTGCCAGCAGTTTGGGCGGGAGTTCGTACGAGCAGTACTTC